One sample yielded the 10 T cell receptor beta chains listed below, sequenced in a study of blood T cell repertoires in COVID-19. TCRdb keeps only in-frame clones here, not all; method: immunoSEQ multiplex PCR. The sample shows 45,000 to 60,000 clones, roughly 87% of them seen only once. Sequenced: peripheral blood. These receptors were collected from a man aged 55 to 69 with acute or convalescent COVID-19.

This chain connects TRBV5-1 to TRBJ1-5; 9 bases are a match to TRBD1. V dropped 2 bases and J dropped 4; count of bases not matched to a gene: 1. From germline, CDR1 is SGHRS and CDR2 YFSETQ. CDR3 size: 14 residues. Here the CDR3 reads CASSLGTGNQPQHF. The CDR3 region has the DNA TGCGCCAGCAGCTTAGGGACAGGGAATCAGCCCCAGCATTTT.

The J gene is TRBJ2-7, the V gene TRBV9; D unclear. There are 13 residues in the CDR3. V was cut by 0 bases and J by 6 bases, with 10 bases left in between. Germline V CDR1 and CDR2: SGDLS, YYNGEE. CDR3 residues: CASSVAMVAEQYF. As DNA, the CDR3 is TGTGCCAGCAGCGTAGCTATGGTCGCCGAGCAGTACTTC.

The gene calls are TRBV5-6 and TRBJ1-5; D unclear. The CDR3 runs to 15 residues. Between the trimmed V and J ends, which lost 0 bases and 6 bases, there was a span of 13 bases. Germline CDR1 is SGHDT and CDR2 is YYEEEE. CDR3 loop: CASSLEGLGSQPQHF. CDR3 nucleotide sequence: TGTGCCAGCAGCTTGGAGGGTCTTGGGAGTCAGCCCCAGCATTTT.

The V and J genes are TRBV18 and TRBJ1-1; 11 bases align to TRBD1. The V gene end was trimmed by 5 bases and the J gene end by 4 bases; junction bases not matched to a gene: 12. The CDR3 spans 17 residues. Germline V CDR1 and CDR2: KGHSH, LQKENI. The CDR3 sequence is CASSSGQGADVGTEAFF. The CDR3 nucleotides are TGTGCCAGCTCATCAGGACAGGGGGCGGATGTGGGCACTGAAGCTTTCTTT.

The chain has TRBV29-1 and TRBJ1-1, with D hard to call. Trimming left V 6 bases short and J 8 bases short, with 16 bases between. From germline, CDR1 is SQVTM and CDR2 ANQGSEA. The CDR3 runs 12 residues. CDR3 sequence reads: CSVNSGISEAFF. The CDR3, as DNA: TGCAGCGTGAATTCGGGAATTTCAGAAGCTTTCTTT. Based on the CDR3 plus reference TRBV29-1 and TRBJ1-1, the full variable domain is SAVISQKPSRDICQRGTSLTIQCQVDSQVTMMFWYRQQPGQSLTLIATANQGSEATYESGFVIDKFPISRPNLTFSTLTVSNMSPEDSSIYLCSVNSGISEAFFGQGTRLTVV.

The chain combines TRBV5-4 with TRBJ1-2, with D tentatively TRBD1 (6 bases). The CDR3 runs 14 residues. Trimming cost V 5 bases and J 6 bases, with 17 bases left between them. CDR1 is SGHNT and CDR2 is YYREEE in the germline V gene (reference sequence). This CDR3 is CASRPFGQSHGYTF. CDR3 sequence (DNA): TGTGCCAGCAGACCTTTTGGACAGTCTCATGGCTACACCTTC.

This chain joins TRBV4-1 and TRBJ2-7, with D possibly TRBD2 on 7 matching bases. The V and J ends lost 0 bases and 4 bases respectively, with 16 bases between them. The CDR3 covers 16 residues. The germline CDR1 and CDR2 sequences are MGHRA and YSYEKL. The CDR3 region has the DNA TGCGCCAGCAGCCAAGATCGCGGGGGCAGGGGTTACGAGCAGTACTTC. It yields the protein CASSQDRGGRGYEQYF.

V and J are TRBV6-1 and TRBJ2-3; 8 bases agree with TRBD1. V was pared by 2 bases and J by 9 bases, with 10 bases of the junction left unmatched. The CDR3 has 15 residues. CDR1 is MNHNS, CDR2 SASEGT, per germline. The CDR3 bases are TGTGCCAGCAGTGAACGGAGGACAGGGCTTGAAACGCAGTATTTT. Translation gives CASSERRTGLETQYF.

V gene TRBV5-1 combines with J gene TRBJ2-3; D is unclear. Germline V CDR1 and CDR2: SGHRS, YFSETQ. Trimming removed 1 base from V and 3 bases from J, with 6 bases in between. The CDR3 runs 13 residues. The CDR3 DNA reads TGCGCCAGCAGCTTGAGAGGAACAGATACGCAGTATTTT. Translating it yields CASSLRGTDTQYF.

This rearrangement joins TRBV12-5 to TRBJ2-3; D not resolved. This CDR3 region has 13 residues. Deletions cut 3 bases from V and 6 bases from J, with 10 bases between. Germline CDR1 is LGHNT and CDR2 is FRNRAP. In DNA form, the CDR3 reads TGTGCTAGTGGTTTAGTAAACGGGGATACGCAGTATTTT. It codes for CASGLVNGDTQYF.